Given below is one TCR beta chain in context. Repertoires were generated with immunoSEQ multiplex PCR, while TCRdb's copy carries only in-frame clones and drops some. The sample carries approximately 15,000 clones, about 75% recorded once. The time point was: inflamed ileum from the surgical specimen. The data originate from a study of T cell repertoires in ileal Crohn's disease. Sequencing was performed on ileal tissue. The clonotype comes from an adult with Crohn's disease.

The CDR3 region is CASSVGEPNYGYTF. The CDR3 DNA reads as TGTGCCAGCAGCGTAGGTGAACCTAACTATGGCTACACCTTC. This chain uses TRBV9 with TRBJ1-2, with D hard to call. Trimming left V 0 bases short and J 0 bases short, with 6 bases between. Germline V gene data show CDR1 as SGDLS and CDR2 as YYNGEE. This CDR3 contains 14 residues.